The present TCR beta chain was sequenced within a study of shared clonotypes between healthy human individuals. Study at large: Donors, aged 18 to 49, were two women and three men.

As for this clone: The antigen remains undetermined.

Study conclusions and caveats: It was only blood that was sampled, and tissue repertoires likely differ. Enrolling few donors narrowed the genetic and exposure-history diversity that was represented.

Germline CDR1 is SGHAT and CDR2 is FQNNGV. V shed 5 bases and J 6 bases; nucleotides not matched to a gene: 8. This CDR3 contains 15 residues. This table comes from immunoSEQ multiplex PCR, and its TCRdb copy is limited to in-frame clones, with some not included. The table lists 450,000 to 500,000 clones, 70% to 80% of them singletons. The chain carries TRBV11-2 and TRBJ2-7, with 12 bases matching TRBD2. This sequence was found in a woman aged 40-49 years in good health. Some clones in this sample may be carry-over from other donors' samples. Sequencing was done on a sample of PBMCs. The CDR3 loop reads CASSPRLAGVGEQYF. For the CDR3, the DNA is TGTGCCAGCAGCCCTCGACTAGCGGGAGTAGGCGAGCAGTACTTC.